The clone carrying this T cell receptor (beta chain) was seen only once. The data stem from a study of control samples from healthy donors and cancer patients. Produced via immunoSEQ multiplex PCR; TCRdb's table is partial and in-frame only. The sample lists tens of thousands of clones; about 93% were seen once. Germline-derived CDR1 and CDR2 are SEHNR and FQNEAQ (reference sequence). There are 13 residues in the CDR3. V was shortened by 5 bases and J by 5 bases, with 9 bases between the two germline ends. This receptor was obtained from a woman younger than 30 in good health. Sequenced material: blood. V is TRBV7-9 and J is TRBJ2-2, with D uncertain. The CDR3 loop is CASSPTGTGELFF. The CDR3 nucleotides are TGTGCCAGCAGCCCGACCGGGACCGGGGAGCTGTTTTTT.